The 26 T cell receptor beta chains below all came from one sample that was sequenced in a study of Graves' ophthalmopathy and Graves' hyperthyroidism. RNA transcripts yielded amplified TCR beta CDR3 regions. The first round was an RT-PCR with HTBI primers, and the second round was a multiplex PCR. A single record per CDR3 protein comes from TCRdb applying MiXCR to the multiplex PCR reads. Among 620,000 or so distinct CDR3 sequences listed, about a fifth were seen once. The sample was peripheral blood. These receptors were taken from a woman aged 18-29 years with stable Graves' hyperthyroidism. Some clones in this sample may be carry-over from other donors' samples.

This clonotype was detected ten times or more. V and J are TRBV24-1 and TRBJ2-2, with 15 bases aligning to TRBD2. CDR3 length: 21 residues. With V trimmed by 3 bases and J by 0 bases, 10 bases remained unmatched. Germline CDR1 and CDR2: KGHDR and SFDVKD. The CDR3 nucleotides are TGTGCCACCAGTGATCCGACTTGGACTAGCGGGAGGGCCACGAACACCGGGGAGCTGTTTTTT. It specifies CATSDPTWTSGRATNTGELFF.

The V call is TRBV28, the J call TRBJ2-7; D might be TRBD2 (6 bases). The V gene's germline CDR1 is MDHEN and CDR2 SYDVKM. The CDR3 extends over 14 amino acids. Between the trimmed V and J ends, which lost 3 bases and 6 bases, there was a span of 15 bases. The CDR3 DNA reads as TGTGCCAGCAGTTTGGGGACTGCGGTCCTCGAGCAGTACTTC. It translates to CASSLGTAVLEQYF.

The chain joins TRBV29-1 to TRBJ2-7, with D unresolved. The V end was cut by 0 bases, the J end by 5 bases, with 11 bases between. In germline, CDR1 is SQVTM, CDR2 ANQGSEA. The CDR3 length is 13 residues. CDR3 nucleotide sequence: TGCAGCGTTGAAGATGGGGTTAGGGACGAGCAGTACTTC. Protein product: CSVEDGVRDEQYF.

The CDR3 reads CASSLGPGANYGYTF. In DNA, the CDR3 is TGTGCCAGCAGCTTAGGGCCGGGGGCTAACTATGGCTACACCTTC. The chain couples TRBV7-3 to TRBJ1-2, with D possibly TRBD1 on 5 matching bases. This CDR3 is built from 15 residues. CDR1 SGHTA and CDR2 FQGTGA come from the germline V gene. V lost 2 bases, J lost 0 bases, and 10 bases lay in between. Using reference TRBV7-3 and TRBJ1-2 for the parts outside the CDR3, the full variable domain is GAGVSQTPSNKVTEKGKYVELRCDPISGHTALYWYRQSLGQGPEFLIYFQGTGAADDSGLPNDRFFAVRPEGSVSTLKIQRTERGDSAVYLCASSLGPGANYGYTFGSGTRLTVV.

This clonotype was seen at least ten times. V and J are TRBV19 and TRBJ1-1, with 7 bases matching TRBD1. The length of the CDR3 is 14 residues. Germline CDR1 LNHDA, CDR2 SQIVND (reference sequence). Losses at the gene ends were 4 bases for V and 3 bases for J; bases not matched to a gene: 5. CDR3 amino acids: CASSRGTVYTEAFF. The DNA of the CDR3 is TGTGCCAGTAGTAGGGGGACAGTCTACACTGAAGCTTTCTTT.

This clonotype was observed at least ten times. The chain is built from TRBV10-1 and TRBJ2-7; 7 bases agree with TRBD1. Per the germline V gene, CDR1 is WNHNN and CDR2 is SYGVQD (reference sequence). The J segment lost 2 bases and the V segment lost 2 bases, leaving 6 bases of the junction unmatched. This CDR3 region has 15 residues. The CDR3 loop is CASSERGTGAYEQYF. For the CDR3, the DNA is TGCGCCAGCAGTGAGAGGGGCACAGGGGCCTACGAGCAGTACTTC.

This sequence joins TRBV12-3 or TRBV12-4 and TRBJ1-1; 9 nucleotides line up with TRBD1. The CDR3 is 14 amino acids. The J segment lost 6 bases and the V segment lost 7 bases, leaving 9 bases of the junction unmatched. DNA for the CDR3: TGTGCCAGCATCCCGGGACAGGGAGGCCCTGAAGCTTTCTTT. The encoded protein is CASIPGQGGPEAFF.

This clonotype was recorded many times. The chain couples TRBV20-1 to TRBJ1-6; 7 nucleotides match TRBD1. Trimming cost V 2 bases and J 6 bases; bases outside gene matches: 7. The CDR3 loop spans 15 amino acids. The V gene's germline CDR1 is DFQATT and CDR2 SNEGSKA (reference sequence). The CDR3 coding sequence is TGCAGTGCTAGACCCTCCGGGACAGTTAATTCACCCCTCCACTTT. Amino acid sequence: CSARPSGTVNSPLHF.

The table lists this clonotype with many counts. The J gene is TRBJ2-5, the V gene TRBV4-1; TRBD2 matches 13 bases. The CDR3 is 18 residues long. With V trimmed by 4 bases and J by 5 bases, 13 bases remained unmatched. Germline values: CDR1 MGHRA, CDR2 YSYEKL. Here the CDR3 reads CASSPSKTSGGAMETQYF. CDR3 coding DNA: TGCGCCAGCAGCCCGTCCAAAACTAGCGGGGGGGCCATGGAGACCCAGTACTTC.

This clonotype occurred many times. The gene calls are TRBV6-1 and TRBJ1-2, with no clear D. The V gene's germline CDR1 is MNHNS and CDR2 SASEGT. The CDR3 length is 13 residues. Trimming removed 2 bases from V and 4 bases from J, with 8 bases in between. The CDR3 nucleotides are TGTGCCAGCAGTGAACTGAATTCCTATGGCTACACCTTC. Residues: CASSELNSYGYTF.

The V and J genes are TRBV28 and TRBJ1-1; 9 nucleotides line up with TRBD1. After removal of 4 bases from V and 2 bases from J, the junction contained 8 bases not matched to a gene. Germline CDR1 reads MDHEN; CDR2 reads SYDVKM. The CDR3 is 16 residues long. This CDR3 is CASSWTGEDLNTEAFF. The CDR3 region has the DNA TGTGCCAGCAGTTGGACAGGGGAGGATCTTAACACTGAAGCTTTCTTT. Full variable domain (remainder filled in from reference TRBV28 and TRBJ1-1): DVKVTQSSRYLVKRTGEKVFLECVQDMDHENMFWYRQDPGLGLRLIYFSYDVKMKEKGDIPEGYSVSREKKERFSLILESASTNQTSMYLCASSWTGEDLNTEAFFGQGTRLTVV.

This clonotype was detected ten times or more. The V call is TRBV10-1, the J call TRBJ1-1, with D possibly being TRBD1 (6 bases). Germline V gene data show CDR1 as WNHNN and CDR2 as SYGVQD (reference sequence). The ends were cut back, 3 bases at V and 0 bases at J, with 8 bases in the middle. The CDR3 runs to 14 residues. The CDR3 bases are TGCGCCAGCAGTGATGGGGGGCTGAACACTGAAGCTTTCTTT. Its protein product is CASSDGGLNTEAFF.

This clonotype occurred many times. This chain connects TRBV7-2 to TRBJ2-5, with D maybe TRBD2 (5 bases). Between the trimmed V and J ends, which lost 0 bases and 7 bases, there was a span of 9 bases. The CDR3 spans 13 residues. The V gene's germline CDR1 is SGHTA and CDR2 FQGNSA. The CDR3 sequence: CASSLALGGTQYF. CDR3 nucleotides: TGTGCCAGCAGCTTAGCGCTCGGAGGGACCCAGTACTTC.

This clonotype was seen at least ten times. The J gene is TRBJ1-3, the V gene TRBV28; no firm D call. Germline-derived CDR1 and CDR2 are MDHEN and SYDVKM. This CDR3 has 16 residues. V lost 7 bases, J lost 4 bases, and 20 bases lay in between. The CDR3 DNA follows: TGTGCCAGCACCTCCCCCTCAGGCGCTGGGGGAAACACCATATATTTT. Translating it yields CASTSPSGAGGNTIYF.

The CDR3 protein is CASSPAGGGTDGELFF. CDR3 nucleotide sequence: TGCGCCAGCAGCCCCGCAGGGGGGGGAACCGACGGGGAGCTGTTTTTT. V usage is TRBV5-1 and J usage is TRBJ2-2; tentatively, D is TRBD1 or TRBD2 (7 bases each). Trimming cost V 4 bases and J 7 bases, with 20 bases left between them. The CDR3 loop spans 16 amino acids. Germline CDR1 reads SGHRS; CDR2 reads YFSETQ.

The V and J genes are TRBV19 and TRBJ1-5; D is ambiguous. Trimming took 3 bases from V and 4 from J, leaving 7 bases between them. Germline CDR1 reads LNHDA; CDR2 reads SQIVND (reference sequence). The CDR3 is 13 residues long. CDR3 amino acids: CASSIVRNQPQHF. As DNA, the CDR3 is TGTGCCAGTAGTATCGTGAGAAATCAGCCCCAGCATTTT.

CDR3 residues: CASSLSGPGGSYGYTF. As DNA, the CDR3 is TGTGCCAGCAGTTTATCGGGCCCGGGAGGAAGCTATGGCTACACCTTC. This chain connects TRBV27 to TRBJ1-2; D unclear. The V and J ends lost 0 bases and 4 bases respectively, with 15 bases between them. CDR1 and CDR2 (germline): MNHEY, SMNVEV (reference sequence). The CDR3 is made up of 16 amino acids.

The rearrangement links TRBV6-5 to TRBJ1-6; D is possibly TRBD1 (6 bases). Between the trimmed V and J ends, which lost 4 bases and 5 bases, there was a span of 12 bases. Germline loops: CDR1 MNHEY, CDR2 SVGAGI. This CDR3 contains 15 residues. The CDR3 protein is CASSSGTPNNSPLHF. CDR3 DNA sequence: TGTGCCAGCAGTTCCGGGACACCTAATAATTCACCCCTCCACTTT.

The V gene is TRBV28, the J gene TRBJ1-5; the D gene is possibly TRBD1 (6 bases). The CDR3 totals 14 residues. CDR1 and CDR2 (germline): MDHEN, SYDVKM. Trimming removed 6 bases from V and 6 bases from J, with 15 bases in between. CDR3 region: CASRSTGLPQPQHF. The DNA for the CDR3 is TGTGCCAGCAGATCGACAGGTTTGCCTCAGCCCCAGCATTTT.

The sample holds many counts of this clonotype. The chain recombines TRBV7-9 with TRBJ1-6; no definite D call. Germline CDR1 reads SEHNR; CDR2 reads FQNEAQ (reference sequence). CDR3 length equals 15 residues. V shed 1 base and J shed 3 bases, with 7 bases lying between them. The CDR3 is CASSLDTVYNSPLHF. The CDR3 nucleotides read TGTGCCAGCAGCTTAGACACCGTCTATAATTCACCCCTCCACTTT.

The chain employs TRBV6-5 and TRBJ1-5; no firm D call. The germline V gene has CDR1 MNHEY and CDR2 SVGAGI. The CDR3 length is 15 residues. The V end was cut by 8 bases, the J end by 4 bases, with 18 bases between. The CDR3, as DNA: TGTGCCAGCGAGGTCTCGGGCAGCGGGAATCAGCCCCAGCATTTT. Translating it yields CASEVSGSGNQPQHF.

The V and J genes are TRBV14 and TRBJ2-7; 10 positions match TRBD1. V lost 4 bases, J lost 1 base, and 7 bases stayed unmatched. The V gene's germline CDR1 is SGHDN and CDR2 FVKESK. The CDR3 spans 16 residues. The CDR3 nucleotides read TGTGCCAGCAGCCCCCCGGGACAGGGGTCTTCCTACGAGCAGTACTTC. The encoded protein is CASSPPGQGSSYEQYF.

This clonotype was found many times. The J gene is TRBJ1-2, the V gene TRBV7-9; weak D call: TRBD1 (5 bases). Trimming removed 4 bases at V and 2 bases at J, with 11 bases between. Germline CDR1 reads SEHNR; CDR2 reads FQNEAQ (reference sequence). The CDR3 is made up of 14 amino acids. This CDR3 is CASSSAGGNYGYTF. The CDR3 region has the DNA TGTGCCAGCAGCTCAGCTGGGGGGAACTATGGCTACACCTTC.

This clonotype was picked up many times. This sequence joins TRBV5-1 and TRBJ2-7; perhaps TRBD2 as D (6 bases). The CDR3 loop spans 14 amino acids. Trimming shortened V by 3 bases and J by 2 bases, and 12 bases separated the two germline ends. The V gene's germline CDR1 is SGHRS and CDR2 YFSETQ. The CDR3 reads CASSYTGEAYEQYF. Written as DNA, the CDR3 is TGCGCCAGCAGCTATACCGGGGAGGCCTACGAGCAGTACTTC.

This clonotype was recorded at least ten times. This chain links TRBV5-1 with TRBJ2-7, with D uncertain. There are 15 residues in the CDR3. V lost 4 bases, J lost 5 bases, and 19 bases lay in between. The germline CDR1 and CDR2 sequences are SGHRS and YFSETQ. The CDR3 spells CASSLIGQSAHEQYF. CDR3 in DNA: TGCGCCAGCAGCCTCATAGGGCAATCGGCCCACGAGCAGTACTTC.

This clonotype was seen ten or more times. The chain joins TRBV30 to TRBJ2-2, with D unclear. The CDR3 is 14 residues long. Trimming took 1 base from V and 7 from J, leaving 13 bases between them. Germline V CDR1 and CDR2: GTSNPN, SVGIG (reference sequence). CDR3 nucleotides: TGTGCCTGGAGTGAGGCAGGTCAAGTCGGGGAGCTGTTTTTT. Translated: CAWSEAGQVGELFF.